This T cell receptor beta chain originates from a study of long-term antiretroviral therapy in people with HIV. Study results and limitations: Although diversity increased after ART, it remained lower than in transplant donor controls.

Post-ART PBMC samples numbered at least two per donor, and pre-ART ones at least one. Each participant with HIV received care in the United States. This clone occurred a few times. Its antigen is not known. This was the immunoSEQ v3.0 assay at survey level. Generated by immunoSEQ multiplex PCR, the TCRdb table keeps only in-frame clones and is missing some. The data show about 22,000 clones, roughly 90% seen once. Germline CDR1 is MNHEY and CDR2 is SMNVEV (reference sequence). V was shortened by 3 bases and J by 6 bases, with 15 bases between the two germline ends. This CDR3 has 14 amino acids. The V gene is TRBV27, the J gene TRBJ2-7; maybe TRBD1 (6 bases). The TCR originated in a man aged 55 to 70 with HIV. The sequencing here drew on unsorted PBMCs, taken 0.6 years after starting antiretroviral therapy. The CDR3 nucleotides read TGTGCCAGCAGTTTTCAGGGTCCCAGGGGCGAGCAGTACTTC. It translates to CASSFQGPRGEQYF.